Listed below are T cell receptor beta chains from one sample, sequenced in a study of T cell responses to AZD1222 COVID-19 vaccine. Method: immunoSEQ multiplex PCR; TCRdb's copy keeps in-frame clones and lacks some. The sample lists over 70,000 clones; roughly nine tenths were seen once. The sample was peripheral blood, taken 28 days after the second AZD1222 dose. Receptors originate from an adult who received the AZD1222 COVID-19 vaccine. The conserved cysteine and the conserved F or W are not part of the CDR3 here. D genes are given only for firm matches.

D: -
V: TRBV27
CDR3: ASRPGGSYNEQF

D: TRBD2
V: TRBV5-1
CDR3: ASSPGTSGGFTDTQY

D: -
V: TRBV5-1
CDR3: ASSLEHSTETQY

D: -
V: TRBV11-2
CDR3: ASSLRAFSPDTQY

D: -
V: TRBV2
CDR3: ASSRYSYNSPLH

D: -
V: TRBV18
CDR3: ASSPPMGGEQY

D: TRBD2
V: TRBV7-6
CDR3: ASSLSSGGAPGELF

D: TRBD2
V: TRBV29-1
CDR3: SVSGGARTGELF

D: -
V: TRBV9
CDR3: ASSAPGWRELF

D: -
V: TRBV4-1
CDR3: ASRQGWGSGANVLT

D: -
V: TRBV12-3/TRBV12-4
CDR3: ASSSGRRWV

D: -
V: TRBV4-1
CDR3: ASSYLLGNSYEQY

D: -
V: TRBV24-1
CDR3: ATSDFPPGELF

D: -
V: TRBV5-1
CDR3: ASSPAGTGSTEAF

D: -
V: TRBV27
CDR3: ASSLSGTLSTDTQY

D: -
V: TRBV12-3/TRBV12-4
CDR3: ASSSRVDQPQH

D: -
V: TRBV2
CDR3: ASSDKMGDTQY

D: TRBD2
V: TRBV28
CDR3: ASSFQTSGGPGQETQY

D: -
V: TRBV9
CDR3: ASTPMEGILGNTIY

D: -
V: TRBV25-1
CDR3: ASSLETQY

D: -
V: TRBV3-1/TRBV3-2
CDR3: ASSGQINQPQH

D: -
V: TRBV2
CDR3: ASSWDGLYGELF

D: -
V: TRBV6-5
CDR3: ASGVSPVINYGYT

D: -
V: TRBV20-1
CDR3: SARYYNEQF

D: -
V: TRBV10-3
CDR3: AISGENGNTEAF

D: TRBD1
V: TRBV29-1
CDR3: SVDYGTGYPGELF

D: -
V: TRBV18
CDR3: ASSLNTGELF

D: -
V: TRBV7-9
CDR3: ASSTIQGFEAF

D: -
V: TRBV27
CDR3: ASSPGPNTEAF

D: -
V: TRBV5-1
CDR3: ASREPILNTIY

D: -
V: TRBV6-1
CDR3: ASSENLGATEAF

D: -
V: TRBV7-9
CDR3: ASSLLRGPEYGYT

D: -
V: TRBV5-6
CDR3: ASSLFQTSGNTIY

D: -
V: TRBV11-2
CDR3: ASSLKLEKYNEQF

D: TRBD1
V: TRBV6-2/TRBV6-3
CDR3: ASSFTGGFQPQH

D: TRBD1
V: TRBV6-6
CDR3: ASSYRQGNPRGTQY

D: -
V: TRBV4-3
CDR3: ASSQDAGTELSEQY

D: -
V: TRBV4-1
CDR3: ASSQDRAGTVDEQF

D: TRBD1
V: TRBV28
CDR3: ASRTGTEELF

D: -
V: TRBV5-8
CDR3: ASSPQDAGLYYEQY

D: -
V: TRBV10-3
CDR3: AISLGHGDTEAF

D: -
V: TRBV2
CDR3: ASSDTVVNQPQH

D: -
V: TRBV12-5
CDR3: ASGPPDSEVGYNQPQH

D: -
V: TRBV5-6
CDR3: ASSPGDGEAF

D: TRBD2
V: TRBV27
CDR3: ASRGLAQETQY

D: -
V: TRBV29-1
CDR3: SVPPQQQGGFAYEQY

D: -
V: TRBV24-1
CDR3: ATSLISSERPNTGELF

D: -
V: TRBV5-1
CDR3: ASSPGHGYEQY

D: TRBD2
V: TRBV2
CDR3: ASGLDNTGELF

D: -
V: TRBV5-1
CDR3: ASSLRQGGTDTQY

D: -
V: TRBV13
CDR3: ASSGGDKTYEQY

D: -
V: TRBV2
CDR3: ASSAAWADEQY

D: TRBD2
V: TRBV6-1
CDR3: ASSEWGSGGSTDTQY

D: -
V: TRBV6-5
CDR3: AGARGSNTEAF